Shown below are 3 T cell receptor beta chains from a single sample sequenced in a study of blood T cell repertoires in COVID-19. TCRdb's copy holds only in-frame clones and misses some; the assay was immunoSEQ multiplex PCR. The data hold under 200,000 clones, with about 83% observed a single time. Sequenced: peripheral blood. The receptors derive from a man aged 40-49 years who had recovered from COVID-19.

With regard to this clone: Other DNA sequences in the sample encode the same CDR3. The chain joins TRBV7-2 to TRBJ2-1; TRBD2 aligns across 10 bases. Germline CDR1 reads SGHTA; CDR2 reads FQGNSA. The V and J ends lost 2 bases and 3 bases, in that order; junction bases with no gene match: 1. The CDR3 consists of 15 residues. The CDR3 sequence: CASSLRTSGYNEQFF. In nucleotides, the CDR3 is TGTGCCAGCAGCTTAAGGACTAGCGGCTACAATGAGCAGTTCTTC.

CDR3 region: CASSTRQSSYEQYF. CDR3 nucleotides: TGTGCCAGTAGTACCCGACAAAGCTCCTACGAGCAGTACTTC. The chain is built from TRBV19 and TRBJ2-7; D uncertain. The V and J ends lost 4 bases and 0 bases respectively, with 10 bases between them. CDR3 length: 14 amino acids. Germline-derived CDR1 and CDR2 are LNHDA and SQIVND (reference sequence).

The rearrangement links TRBV10-3 to TRBJ2-5; 8 nucleotides align to TRBD2. V lost 11 bases to trimming and J lost 3 bases; unmatched junction nucleotides: 5. From germline, CDR1 is ENHRY and CDR2 SYGVKD. This CDR3 contains 12 residues. CDR3 sequence reads: CAVGRGEETQYF. Here the CDR3 DNA reads TGTGCCGTCGGGAGGGGGGAAGAGACCCAGTACTTC.